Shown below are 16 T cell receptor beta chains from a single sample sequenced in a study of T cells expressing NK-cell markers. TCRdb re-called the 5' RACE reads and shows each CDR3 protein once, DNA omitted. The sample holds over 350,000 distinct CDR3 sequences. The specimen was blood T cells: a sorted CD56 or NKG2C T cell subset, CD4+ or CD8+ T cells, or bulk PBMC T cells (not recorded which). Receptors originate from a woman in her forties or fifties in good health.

CDR3 in amino acids: CASSTQGDSGNTIYF. The V call is TRBV5-1, the J call TRBJ1-3; TCRdb calls TRBD1, which cannot be checked without DNA. From germline, CDR1 is SGHRS and CDR2 YFSETQ. The CDR3 is made up of 15 amino acids.

Here the CDR3 reads CASSQDFIGTDTQYF. The chain carries TRBV4-1 and TRBJ2-3. The germline CDR1 and CDR2 sequences are MGHRA and YSYEKL. This CDR3 spans 15 amino acids.

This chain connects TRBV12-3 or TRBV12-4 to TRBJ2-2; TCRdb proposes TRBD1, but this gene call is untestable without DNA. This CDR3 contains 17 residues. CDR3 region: CASSFNSGTANTGELFF.

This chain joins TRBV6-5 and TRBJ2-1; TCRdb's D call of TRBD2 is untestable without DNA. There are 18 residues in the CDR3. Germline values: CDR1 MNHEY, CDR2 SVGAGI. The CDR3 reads CASSYSTSGSGSYNEQFF.

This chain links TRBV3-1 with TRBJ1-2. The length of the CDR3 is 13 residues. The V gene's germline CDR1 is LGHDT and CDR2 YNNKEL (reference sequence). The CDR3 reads CASSVGGGGGYTF.

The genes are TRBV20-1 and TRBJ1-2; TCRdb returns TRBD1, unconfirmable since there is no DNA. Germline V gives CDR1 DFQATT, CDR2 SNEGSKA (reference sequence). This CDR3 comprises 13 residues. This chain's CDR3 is CSASQGRVDGYTF.

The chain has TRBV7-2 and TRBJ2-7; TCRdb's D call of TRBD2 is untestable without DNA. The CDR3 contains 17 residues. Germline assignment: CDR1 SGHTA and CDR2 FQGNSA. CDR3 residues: CASSLARSGRAYYEQYF.

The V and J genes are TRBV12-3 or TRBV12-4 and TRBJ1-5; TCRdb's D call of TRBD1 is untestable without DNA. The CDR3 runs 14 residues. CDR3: CASRGHYSNQPQHF.

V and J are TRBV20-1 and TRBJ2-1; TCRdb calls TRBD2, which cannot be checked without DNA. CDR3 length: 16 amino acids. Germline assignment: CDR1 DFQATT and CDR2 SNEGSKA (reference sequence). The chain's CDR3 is CSAILGGPRISNEQFF.

CDR3 residues: CASSQDGGVYNEQFF. The chain has TRBV4-1 and TRBJ2-1; TCRdb designates TRBD1, a call that cannot be tested without DNA. CDR3 length: 15 amino acids. Per the germline V gene, CDR1 is MGHRA and CDR2 is YSYEKL.

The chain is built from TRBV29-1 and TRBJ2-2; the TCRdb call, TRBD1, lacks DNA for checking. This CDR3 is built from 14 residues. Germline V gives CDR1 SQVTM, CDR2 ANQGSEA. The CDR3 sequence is CSVELARGPGELFF.

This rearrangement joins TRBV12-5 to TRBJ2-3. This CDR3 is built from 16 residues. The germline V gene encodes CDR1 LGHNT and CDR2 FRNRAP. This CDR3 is CASGLVIGPSTDTQYF.

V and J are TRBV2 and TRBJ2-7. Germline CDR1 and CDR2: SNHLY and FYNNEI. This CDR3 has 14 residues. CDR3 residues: CASSVVGIGYEQYF. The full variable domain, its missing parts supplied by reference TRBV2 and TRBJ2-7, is EPEVTQTPSHQVTQMGQEVILRCVPISNHLYFYWYRQILGQKVEFLVSFYNNEISEKSEIFDDQFSVERPDGSNFTLKIRSTKLEDSAMYFCASSVVGIGYEQYFGPGTRLTVT.

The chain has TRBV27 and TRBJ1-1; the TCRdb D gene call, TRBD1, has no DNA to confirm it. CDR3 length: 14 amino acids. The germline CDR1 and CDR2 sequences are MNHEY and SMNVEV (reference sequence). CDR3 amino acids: CASRRGRGLPEAFF.

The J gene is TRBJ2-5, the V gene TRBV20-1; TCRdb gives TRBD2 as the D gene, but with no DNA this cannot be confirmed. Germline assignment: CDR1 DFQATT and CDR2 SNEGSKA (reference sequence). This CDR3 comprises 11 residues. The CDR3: CSASIALGKYF.

CDR3 residues: CATSEASGNAYNEQFF. V and J are TRBV24-1 and TRBJ2-1; there is no DNA to check the TCRdb D call of TRBD2. Germline V lookup: CDR1 KGHDR, CDR2 SFDVKD. CDR3 length: 16 amino acids.